Listed here are 27 T cell receptor beta chains from one sample, sequenced in a study of neurological immune-mediated disorders (dated by TCRdb to between 2018 and 2020). Library construction relied on 5' RACE. TCRdb records Illumina HiSeq 2500 as the sequencer. TCRdb's own reprocessing of the public reads used fastp at Q25 and MiXCR and kept productive beta chains. Under each unique CDR3 protein, matching rows form one entry showing the most common genes and DNA. This sample lists about 60,000 distinct CDR3 sequences; 3% to 4% were detected once. The ten largest make up 6% to 9% of the sample. Sequencing was carried out using PBMCs. All receptors come from a woman in her sixties or seventies with multiple sclerosis.

Many counts were recorded for this clonotype. CDR3 sequence reads: CASSFLAGDEQFF. The CDR3 bases are TGTGCCAGCAGTTTCCTAGCGGGAGATGAGCAGTTCTTC. The gene calls are TRBV2 and TRBJ2-1, with 10 bases that match TRBD2. Unmatched junction bases numbered 3, after V lost 5 bases and J lost 8 bases. Germline V gives CDR1 SNHLY, CDR2 FYNNEI. The CDR3 is made up of 13 amino acids.

This clonotype came up a few times. A much bigger clone sits one base away, suggesting this may be a read error. The V gene is TRBV5-1, the J gene TRBJ2-3; D gene ambiguous. CDR3 length: 11 residues. CDR1 is SGHRS and CDR2 is YFSETQ in the germline V gene. CDR3 region: CASSFADTKYF. DNA for the CDR3: TGCGCCAGCAGCTTTGCAGATACGAAGTATTTT.

This clonotype was counted ten times or more. This chain connects TRBV15 to TRBJ2-7; D is unclear. This CDR3 is built from 12 residues. V was clipped by 3 bases and J by 5 bases, with 8 bases between them. Germline loops: CDR1 LNHNV, CDR2 YYDKDF (reference sequence). CDR3 sequence reads: CATSSLGDEQYF. CDR3 bases: TGTGCCACCAGCAGTTTGGGTGACGAGCAGTACTTC.

This clonotype was observed at least ten times. In DNA form, the CDR3 reads TGTGCCAGCAGTTTACGCGGGGGCACAGATACGCAGTATTTT. This encodes CASSLRGGTDTQYF. The chain has TRBV28 and TRBJ2-3, with D possibly being TRBD2 (6 bases). This CDR3 has 14 residues. The germline gives CDR1 MDHEN, CDR2 SYDVKM. V lost 2 bases and J lost 1, with 7 bases in between.

This clonotype was counted at least ten times. The chain couples TRBV15 to TRBJ1-4; possibly TRBD1 for D (6 bases). Germline V gene data show CDR1 as LNHNV and CDR2 as YYDKDF (reference sequence). The V end was cut by 3 bases, the J end by 4 bases, with 15 bases between. CDR3 length equals 16 residues. The DNA for the CDR3 is TGTGCCACCAGCAGGGCCCAGGGGCCGTATAATGAAAAACTGTTTTTT. Translating gives CATSRAQGPYNEKLFF.

The sample holds many counts of this clonotype. V is TRBV20-1 and J is TRBJ1-4; D possibly corresponds to TRBD1 (5 bases). The CDR3 totals 15 residues. Germline CDR1 is DFQATT and CDR2 is SNEGSKA (reference sequence). The germline V and J ends were trimmed by 0 bases and 14 bases, with 22 bases remaining between them. The CDR3 DNA sequence: TGCAGTGCTAGAGATCGTCGGGGGGAGAACTCTGTCCTGTTTTTT. This gives the protein CSARDRRGENSVLFF.

At least ten counts were recorded for this clonotype. The chain has TRBV5-1 and TRBJ2-1; the match to TRBD2 covers 8 bases. CDR3 length: 14 amino acids. After removal of 6 bases from V and 2 bases from J, the junction contained 4 bases not matched to a gene. The germline CDR1 and CDR2 sequences are SGHRS and YFSETQ. For the CDR3, the DNA is TGCGCCAGCAAGAGCGGGAGTGCCTACAATGAGCAGTTCTTC. It is translated as CASKSGSAYNEQFF.

There are many counts of this clonotype. The chain joins TRBV6-5 to TRBJ2-6; no reliable D call. The CDR3 sequence is 15 residues long. Trimming removed 1 base at V and 4 bases at J, with 8 bases between. Germline V gene lookup returns CDR1 MNHEY and CDR2 SVGAGI. The chain's CDR3 is CASSYWGAGANVLTF. DNA of the CDR3: TGTGCCAGCAGTTACTGGGGTGCCGGGGCCAACGTCCTGACTTTC.

This clonotype has a count of ten or more. The chain recombines TRBV27 with TRBJ1-4; D call uncertain. The CDR3 has 14 residues. The V end lost 5 bases, the J end lost 8 bases, and 15 bases lay between the germline ends. CDR1 is MNHEY, CDR2 SMNVEV, per germline (reference sequence). CDR3: CASSVGAISEKLFF. In DNA, the CDR3 is TGTGCCAGCAGTGTAGGAGCGATTAGCGAAAAACTGTTTTTT.

The table lists this clonotype with many counts. The chain couples TRBV5-1 to TRBJ2-7; no clear D gene. Trimming shortened V by 2 bases and J by 5 bases, and 5 bases separated the two germline ends. Germline CDR1 and CDR2: SGHRS and YFSETQ. There are 11 residues in the CDR3. The CDR3 is CASSFADEQYF. CDR3 DNA sequence: TGCGCCAGCAGCTTTGCAGACGAGCAGTACTTC.

V and J are TRBV11-2 and TRBJ2-2; a weak D match, TRBD2 (6 bases). Trimming removed 1 base from V and 0 bases from J, with 12 bases in between. The length of the CDR3 is 17 residues. Germline V lookup: CDR1 SGHAT, CDR2 FQNNGV. As DNA, the CDR3 is TGTGCCAGCAGCTTAGGTGTGGTAGCGGCGAACACCGGGGAGCTGTTTTTT. Translating it yields CASSLGVVAANTGELFF.

In its sample, this clonotype was seen many times. The chain combines TRBV9 with TRBJ1-6, with D unclear. The CDR3 is 15 residues long. V was shortened by 0 bases and J by 5 bases, with 9 bases between the two germline ends. The germline V gene encodes CDR1 SGDLS and CDR2 YYNGEE. As DNA, the CDR3 is TGTGCCAGCAGCGTAGGGGTGGATAATAATTCACCCCTCCACTTT. This gives the protein CASSVGVDNNSPLHF.

This clonotype was detected many times. The gene calls are TRBV7-8 and TRBJ1-2, with TRBD1 matching 8 bases. Per the germline V gene, CDR1 is SGHVS and CDR2 is FQNEAQ. With V trimmed by 2 bases and J by 4 bases, 18 bases remained unmatched. The CDR3 is made up of 19 amino acids. The CDR3 region is CASSLRERRQGAVPYGYTF. The DNA of the CDR3 is TGTGCCAGCAGCTTACGTGAAAGAAGGCAGGGGGCGGTCCCCTATGGCTACACCTTC.

This clonotype was recorded many times. The genes are TRBV7-8 and TRBJ2-5; tentative D call: TRBD1 (5 bases). The CDR3 is 15 amino acids. Deletions cut 5 bases from V and 5 bases from J, with 18 bases between. Germline lookup yields CDR1 SGHVS and CDR2 FQNEAQ. The CDR3 sequence: CASSPIGVFLETQYF. The CDR3 DNA sequence: TGTGCCAGCAGCCCTATAGGGGTTTTCCTGGAGACCCAGTACTTC.

This clonotype was picked up many times. This chain connects TRBV5-6 to TRBJ2-7; the D gene is possibly TRBD1 (6 bases). Germline loops: CDR1 SGHDT, CDR2 YYEEEE. CDR3 length equals 14 residues. V lost 2 bases and J lost 3, with 12 bases in between. The CDR3, as DNA: TGTGCCAGCAGCTTCTATGACAGGTACTACGAGCAGTACTTC. Amino acids: CASSFYDRYYEQYF. The full variable domain, rest sourced from reference TRBV5-6 and TRBJ2-7, is DAGVTQSPTHLIKTRGQQVTLRCSPKSGHDTVSWYQQALGQGPQFIFQYYEEEERQRGNFPDRFSGHQFPNYSSELNVNALLLGDSALYLCASSFYDRYYEQYFGPGTRLTVT.

This clonotype was seen a handful of times. The V and J genes are TRBV20-1 and TRBJ2-7, with TRBD2 matching 11 bases. Germline V gene lookup returns CDR1 DFQATT and CDR2 SNEGSKA (reference sequence). The length of the CDR3 is 16 residues. J lost 6 bases, V lost 4 bases, and 14 bases had no gene match. The CDR3 reads CSANPGIAGGPGEQYF. In DNA form, the CDR3 reads TGCAGTGCTAACCCCGGAATAGCGGGAGGGCCCGGCGAGCAGTACTTC.

This clonotype was observed a handful of times. This chain links TRBV3-1 with TRBJ1-1, with 10 bases that match TRBD1. Germline V CDR1 and CDR2: LGHDT, YNNKEL (reference sequence). This CDR3 has 14 residues. V gave up 4 bases and J gave up 8 bases; unmatched junction bases: 7. CDR3 protein: CASSPGTGVGEAFF. CDR3 coding DNA: TGTGCCAGCAGCCCAGGGACAGGGGTTGGGGAAGCTTTCTTT.

This clonotype was counted ten times or more. The gene calls are TRBV5-1 and TRBJ1-2; a weak D match, TRBD1 (6 bases). V lost 0 bases and J 5 bases, leaving 14 bases between the germline ends. CDR1 is SGHRS and CDR2 is YFSETQ in the germline V gene. The CDR3 spans 15 residues. CDR3 sequence reads: CASSLASVGGYGYTF. As DNA, the CDR3 is TGCGCCAGCAGCTTGGCCTCCGTAGGGGGATATGGCTACACCTTC.

There are many counts of this clonotype. The CDR3 protein is CASSLVETQYF. CDR3 DNA sequence: TGTGCCAGCAGCTTGGTGGAGACCCAGTACTTC. This chain connects TRBV5-6 to TRBJ2-5; D call uncertain. Germline V gives CDR1 SGHDT, CDR2 YYEEEE. The length of the CDR3 is 11 residues. Trimming cost V 0 bases and J 5 bases, with 2 bases left between them.

This clonotype was counted at least ten times. The gene calls are TRBV10-3 and TRBJ2-3, with D perhaps matching TRBD2 (5 bases). V lost 9 bases, J lost 4 bases, and 17 bases lay in between. Germline CDR1 is ENHRY and CDR2 is SYGVKD. CDR3 length: 14 residues. CDR3 amino acids: CAMARDGIADTQYF. CDR3 bases: TGTGCCATGGCTCGCGACGGGATAGCAGATACGCAGTATTTT.

This clonotype was observed at least ten times. The chain joins TRBV27 to TRBJ2-5, with 7 bases lining up with TRBD2. The CDR3 is 13 amino acids. CDR1 MNHEY and CDR2 SMNVEV come from the germline V gene (reference sequence). Losses at the gene ends were 8 bases for V and 5 bases for J; bases not matched to a gene: 8. The CDR3 reads CASRGGDEETQYF. The CDR3 DNA is TGTGCCAGCCGCGGGGGAGATGAGGAGACCCAGTACTTC.

This clonotype was seen ten or more times. The V call is TRBV5-1, the J call TRBJ2-1; D unclear. CDR3 size: 14 residues. V was shortened by 0 bases and J by 5 bases, with 9 bases between the two germline ends. The germline V gene encodes CDR1 SGHRS and CDR2 YFSETQ. CDR3 in amino acids: CASSLAYRNNEQFF. The CDR3 coding sequence is TGCGCCAGCAGCTTGGCCTACCGAAACAATGAGCAGTTCTTC.

The sample holds many counts of this clonotype. The chain couples TRBV7-9 to TRBJ1-1, with a tentative D call TRBD1 (5 bases). The V end was cut by 5 bases, the J end by 6 bases, with 10 bases between. The CDR3 runs to 12 residues. Germline V gene sequence: CDR1 SEHNR, CDR2 FQNEAQ (reference sequence). CDR3 in amino acids: CASSRDRPEAFF. The CDR3 bases are TGTGCCAGCAGCCGAGACAGACCTGAAGCTTTCTTT. Combining the CDR3 with reference TRBV7-9 and TRBJ1-1 gives the whole variable domain DTGVSQNPRHKITKRGQNVTFRCDPISEHNRLYWYRQTLGQGPEFLTYFQNEAQLEKSRLLSDRFSAERPKGSFSTLEIQRTEQGDSAMYLCASSRDRPEAFFGQGTRLTVV.

This clonotype was recorded a few times. J is TRBJ1-1 and V is TRBV7-8, with D tentatively TRBD1 (5 bases). Germline V gives CDR1 SGHVS, CDR2 FQNEAQ. This CDR3 spans 18 amino acids. Between the trimmed V and J ends, which lost 1 base and 0 bases, there was a span of 18 bases. DNA for the CDR3: TGTGCCAGCAGCTTAGTATCCGGGGGGAACGGTTTGAACACTGAAGCTTTCTTT. Its protein is CASSLVSGGNGLNTEAFF. The full variable domain, with the rest looked up from reference TRBV7-8 and TRBJ1-1, is GAGVSQSPRYKVAKRGQDVALRCDPISGHVSLFWYQQALGQGPEFLTYFQNEAQLDKSGLPSDRFFAERPEGSVSTLKIQRTQQEDSAVYLCASSLVSGGNGLNTEAFFGQGTRLTVV.

This clonotype was seen at least ten times. The chain uses TRBV2 and TRBJ2-1, with 8 bases matching TRBD1. Looked up from germline, CDR1 is SNHLY and CDR2 is FYNNEI. This CDR3 contains 16 residues. The J segment lost 5 bases and the V segment lost 5 bases, leaving 11 bases of the junction unmatched. The chain's CDR3 is CASSLKTGVFHNEQFF. The CDR3 DNA reads as TGTGCCAGCAGTTTGAAGACAGGGGTCTTCCACAATGAGCAGTTCTTC.

At least ten counts were recorded for this clonotype. The DNA of the CDR3 is TGTGCCAGCAGTTACTCGACGGGCGGCCTTGGACAGCCCCAGCATTTT. This translates into CASSYSTGGLGQPQHF. The chain joins TRBV6-6 to TRBJ1-5; D not certain. The germline gives CDR1 MNHNY, CDR2 SVGAGI (reference sequence). The CDR3 is 16 residues long. Trimming removed 0 bases at V and 7 bases at J, with 16 bases between.

This clonotype was observed a handful of times. Since a much larger clone is just one base distant, this may be a read error. V gene TRBV9 combines with J gene TRBJ1-6; no firm D call. The CDR3 has 13 residues. CDR1 is SGDLS and CDR2 is YYNGEE in the germline V gene. The CDR3 sequence: CASSEGGNSHLHF. CDR3 bases: TGTGCCAGCAGCGAAGGAGGGAATTCACACCTCCACTTT.